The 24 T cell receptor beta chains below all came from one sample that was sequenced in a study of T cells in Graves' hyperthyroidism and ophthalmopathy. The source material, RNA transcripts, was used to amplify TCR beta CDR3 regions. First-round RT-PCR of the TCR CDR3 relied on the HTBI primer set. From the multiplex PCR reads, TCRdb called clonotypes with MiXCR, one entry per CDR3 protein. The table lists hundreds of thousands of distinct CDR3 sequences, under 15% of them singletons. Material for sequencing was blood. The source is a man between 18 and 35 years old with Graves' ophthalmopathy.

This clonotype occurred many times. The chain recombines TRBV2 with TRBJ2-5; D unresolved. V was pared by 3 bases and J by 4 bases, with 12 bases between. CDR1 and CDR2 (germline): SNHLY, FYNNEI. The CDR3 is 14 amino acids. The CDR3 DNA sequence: TGTGCCAGCAGTGATAGACCCATAGGAGAGACCCAGTACTTC. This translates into CASSDRPIGETQYF.

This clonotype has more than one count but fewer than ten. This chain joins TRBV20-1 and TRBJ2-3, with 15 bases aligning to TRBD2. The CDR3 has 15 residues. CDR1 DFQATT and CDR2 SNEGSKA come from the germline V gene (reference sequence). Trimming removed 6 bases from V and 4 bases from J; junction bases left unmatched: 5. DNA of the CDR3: TGCAGTGCGAGGACTAGCGGGGGGGCTGCAGATACGCAGTATTTT. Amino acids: CSARTSGGAADTQYF.

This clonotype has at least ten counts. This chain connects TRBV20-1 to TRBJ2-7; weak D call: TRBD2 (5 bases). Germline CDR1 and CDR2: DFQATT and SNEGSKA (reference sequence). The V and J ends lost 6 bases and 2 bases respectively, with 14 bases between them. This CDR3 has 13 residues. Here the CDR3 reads CSARRTLTYEQYF. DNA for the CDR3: TGCAGTGCCAGGAGGACCCTAACCTACGAGCAGTACTTC.

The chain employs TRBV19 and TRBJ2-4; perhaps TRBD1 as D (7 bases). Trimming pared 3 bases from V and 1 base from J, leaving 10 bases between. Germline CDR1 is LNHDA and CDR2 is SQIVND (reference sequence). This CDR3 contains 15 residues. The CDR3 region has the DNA TGTGCCAGTAGTATCAGGGGGGAGGCCAAAAACATTCAGTACTTC. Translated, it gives CASSIRGEAKNIQYF.

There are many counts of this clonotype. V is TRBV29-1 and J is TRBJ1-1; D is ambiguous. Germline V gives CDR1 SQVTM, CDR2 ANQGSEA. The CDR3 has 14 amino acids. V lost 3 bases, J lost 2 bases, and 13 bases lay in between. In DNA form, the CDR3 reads TGCAGCGTTGAGGAACGAGGGCTCAACACTGAAGCTTTCTTT. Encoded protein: CSVEERGLNTEAFF.

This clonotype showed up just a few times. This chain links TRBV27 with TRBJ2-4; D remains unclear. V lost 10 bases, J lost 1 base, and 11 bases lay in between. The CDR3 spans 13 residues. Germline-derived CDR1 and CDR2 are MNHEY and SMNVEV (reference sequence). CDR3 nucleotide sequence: TGTGCCACCCGTGGTCAGGCCAAAAACATTCAGTACTTC. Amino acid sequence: CATRGQAKNIQYF.

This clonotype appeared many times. CDR3 coding DNA: TGCGCCAGCAGCGGTGGGACATACTTTTTCGAAAGCTACACCTTC. Translated: CASSGGTYFFESYTF. The J gene is TRBJ1-2, the V gene TRBV5-1; D is perhaps TRBD1 (6 bases). The CDR3 contains 15 residues. The V gene lost 4 bases and the J gene lost 9 bases, with 22 bases spanning the gap. Per the germline V gene, CDR1 is SGHRS and CDR2 is YFSETQ.

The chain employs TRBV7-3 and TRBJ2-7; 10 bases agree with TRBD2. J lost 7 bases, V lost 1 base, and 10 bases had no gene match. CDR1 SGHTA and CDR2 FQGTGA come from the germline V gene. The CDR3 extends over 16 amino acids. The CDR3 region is CASSLNSLAGGGEQYF. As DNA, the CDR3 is TGTGCCAGCAGCTTAAACTCGTTAGCGGGAGGAGGGGAGCAGTACTTC.

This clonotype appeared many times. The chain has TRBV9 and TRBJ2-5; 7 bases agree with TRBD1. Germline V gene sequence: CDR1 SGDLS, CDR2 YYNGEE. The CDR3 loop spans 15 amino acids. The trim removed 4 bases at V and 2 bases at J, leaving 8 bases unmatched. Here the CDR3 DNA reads TGTGCCAGCAGCTTCGAGGGGACAGAGCAAGAGACCCAGTACTTC. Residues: CASSFEGTEQETQYF.

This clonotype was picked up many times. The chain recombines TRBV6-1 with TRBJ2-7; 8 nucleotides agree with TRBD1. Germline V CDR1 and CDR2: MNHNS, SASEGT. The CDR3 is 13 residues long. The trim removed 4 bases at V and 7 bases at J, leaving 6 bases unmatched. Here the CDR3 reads CASSGQGLLEQYF. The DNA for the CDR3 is TGTGCCAGCAGTGGACAGGGGTTATTAGAGCAGTACTTC.

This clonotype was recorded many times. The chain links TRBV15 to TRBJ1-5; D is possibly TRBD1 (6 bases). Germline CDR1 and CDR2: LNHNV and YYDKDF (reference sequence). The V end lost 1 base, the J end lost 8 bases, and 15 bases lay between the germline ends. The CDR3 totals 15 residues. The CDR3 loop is CATSRARGAGKPQHF. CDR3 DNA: TGTGCCACCAGCAGAGCACGGGGGGCGGGTAAGCCCCAGCATTTT.

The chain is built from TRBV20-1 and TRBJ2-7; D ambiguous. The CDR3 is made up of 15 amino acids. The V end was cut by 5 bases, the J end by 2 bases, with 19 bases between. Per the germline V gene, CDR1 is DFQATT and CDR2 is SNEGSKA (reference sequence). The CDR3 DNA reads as TGCAGTGCTGGCCACCCCCTATCCGTGACCTACGAGCAGTACTTC. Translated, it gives CSAGHPLSVTYEQYF.

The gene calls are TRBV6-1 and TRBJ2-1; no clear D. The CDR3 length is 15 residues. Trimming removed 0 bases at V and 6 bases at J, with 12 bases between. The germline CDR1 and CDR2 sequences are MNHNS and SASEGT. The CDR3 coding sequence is TGTGCCAGCAGTGAAGCAAGGACGGTGTTCAATGAGCAGTTCTTC. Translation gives CASSEARTVFNEQFF.

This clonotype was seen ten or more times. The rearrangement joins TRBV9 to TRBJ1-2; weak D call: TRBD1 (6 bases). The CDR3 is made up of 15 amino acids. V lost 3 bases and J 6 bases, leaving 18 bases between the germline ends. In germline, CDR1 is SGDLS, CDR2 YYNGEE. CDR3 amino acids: CASSGTGLREDGYTF. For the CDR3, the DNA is TGTGCCAGCAGCGGCACAGGGTTGAGAGAGGATGGCTACACCTTC.

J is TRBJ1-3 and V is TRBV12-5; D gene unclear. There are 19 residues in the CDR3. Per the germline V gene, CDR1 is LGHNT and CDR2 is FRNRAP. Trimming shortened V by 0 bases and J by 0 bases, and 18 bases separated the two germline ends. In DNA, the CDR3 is TGTGCTAGTGGTTTGGTACGGGTTCCAGACACCTCCTCTGGAAACACCATATATTTT. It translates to CASGLVRVPDTSSGNTIYF.

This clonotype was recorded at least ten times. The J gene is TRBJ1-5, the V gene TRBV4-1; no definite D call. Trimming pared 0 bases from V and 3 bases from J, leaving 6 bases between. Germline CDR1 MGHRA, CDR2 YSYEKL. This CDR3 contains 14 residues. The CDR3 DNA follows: TGCGCCAGCAGCCAAGATTCGAACAATCAGCCCCAGCATTTT. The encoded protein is CASSQDSNNQPQHF.

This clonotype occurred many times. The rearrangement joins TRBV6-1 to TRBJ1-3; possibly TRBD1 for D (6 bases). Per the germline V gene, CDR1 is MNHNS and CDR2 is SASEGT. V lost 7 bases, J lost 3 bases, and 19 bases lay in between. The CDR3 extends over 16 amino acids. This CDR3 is CASKPDTQGVGNTIYF. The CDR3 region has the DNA TGTGCCAGCAAGCCCGACACACAGGGAGTTGGAAACACCATATATTTT.

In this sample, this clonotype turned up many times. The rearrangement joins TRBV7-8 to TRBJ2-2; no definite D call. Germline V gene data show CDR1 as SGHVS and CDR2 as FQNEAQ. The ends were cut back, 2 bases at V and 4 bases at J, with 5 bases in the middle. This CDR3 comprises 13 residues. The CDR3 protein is CASSLRRTGELFF. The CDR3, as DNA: TGTGCCAGCAGCTTACGGCGCACCGGGGAGCTGTTTTTT.

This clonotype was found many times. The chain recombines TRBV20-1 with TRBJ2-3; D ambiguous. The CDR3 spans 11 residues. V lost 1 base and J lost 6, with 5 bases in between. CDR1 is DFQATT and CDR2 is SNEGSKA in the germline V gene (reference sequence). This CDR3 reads CSARGQDTQYF. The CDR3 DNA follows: TGCAGTGCTAGAGGTCAGGATACGCAGTATTTT.

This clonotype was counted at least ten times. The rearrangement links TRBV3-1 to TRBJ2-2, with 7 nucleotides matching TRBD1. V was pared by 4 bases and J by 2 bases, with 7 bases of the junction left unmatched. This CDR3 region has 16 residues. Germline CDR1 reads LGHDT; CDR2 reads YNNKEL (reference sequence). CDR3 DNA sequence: TGTGCCAGCAGCCCCGGACAGGTCTCCAACACCGGGGAGCTGTTTTTT. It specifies CASSPGQVSNTGELFF.

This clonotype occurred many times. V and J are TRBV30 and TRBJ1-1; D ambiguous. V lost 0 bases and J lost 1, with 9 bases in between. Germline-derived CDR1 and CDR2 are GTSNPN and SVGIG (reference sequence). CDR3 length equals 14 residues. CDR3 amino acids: CAWSVLGRNTEAFF. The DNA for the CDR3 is TGTGCCTGGAGTGTACTAGGGAGGAACACTGAAGCTTTCTTT.

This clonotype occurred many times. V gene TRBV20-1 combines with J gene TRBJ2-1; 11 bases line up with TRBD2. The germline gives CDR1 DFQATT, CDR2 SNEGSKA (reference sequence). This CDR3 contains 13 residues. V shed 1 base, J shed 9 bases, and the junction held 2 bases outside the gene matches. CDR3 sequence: CSARGTSGFEQFF. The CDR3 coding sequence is TGCAGTGCTAGAGGGACTAGCGGGTTTGAGCAGTTCTTC.

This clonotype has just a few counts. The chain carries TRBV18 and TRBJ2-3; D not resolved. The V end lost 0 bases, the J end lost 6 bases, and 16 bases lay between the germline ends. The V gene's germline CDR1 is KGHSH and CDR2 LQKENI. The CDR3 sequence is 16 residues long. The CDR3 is CASSPPKGPMRDTQYF. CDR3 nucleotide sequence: TGTGCCAGCTCACCACCCAAGGGCCCCATGAGGGATACGCAGTATTTT.

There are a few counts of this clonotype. In nucleotides, the CDR3 is TGTGCCAGCAGCTTAGAGATAACGAACACCGGGGAGCTGTTTTTT. Translating gives CASSLEITNTGELFF. The chain links TRBV7-2 to TRBJ2-2; D is undetermined. The CDR3 has 15 amino acids. Germline assignment: CDR1 SGHTA and CDR2 FQGNSA. V was pared by 1 base and J by 0 bases, with 6 bases between.